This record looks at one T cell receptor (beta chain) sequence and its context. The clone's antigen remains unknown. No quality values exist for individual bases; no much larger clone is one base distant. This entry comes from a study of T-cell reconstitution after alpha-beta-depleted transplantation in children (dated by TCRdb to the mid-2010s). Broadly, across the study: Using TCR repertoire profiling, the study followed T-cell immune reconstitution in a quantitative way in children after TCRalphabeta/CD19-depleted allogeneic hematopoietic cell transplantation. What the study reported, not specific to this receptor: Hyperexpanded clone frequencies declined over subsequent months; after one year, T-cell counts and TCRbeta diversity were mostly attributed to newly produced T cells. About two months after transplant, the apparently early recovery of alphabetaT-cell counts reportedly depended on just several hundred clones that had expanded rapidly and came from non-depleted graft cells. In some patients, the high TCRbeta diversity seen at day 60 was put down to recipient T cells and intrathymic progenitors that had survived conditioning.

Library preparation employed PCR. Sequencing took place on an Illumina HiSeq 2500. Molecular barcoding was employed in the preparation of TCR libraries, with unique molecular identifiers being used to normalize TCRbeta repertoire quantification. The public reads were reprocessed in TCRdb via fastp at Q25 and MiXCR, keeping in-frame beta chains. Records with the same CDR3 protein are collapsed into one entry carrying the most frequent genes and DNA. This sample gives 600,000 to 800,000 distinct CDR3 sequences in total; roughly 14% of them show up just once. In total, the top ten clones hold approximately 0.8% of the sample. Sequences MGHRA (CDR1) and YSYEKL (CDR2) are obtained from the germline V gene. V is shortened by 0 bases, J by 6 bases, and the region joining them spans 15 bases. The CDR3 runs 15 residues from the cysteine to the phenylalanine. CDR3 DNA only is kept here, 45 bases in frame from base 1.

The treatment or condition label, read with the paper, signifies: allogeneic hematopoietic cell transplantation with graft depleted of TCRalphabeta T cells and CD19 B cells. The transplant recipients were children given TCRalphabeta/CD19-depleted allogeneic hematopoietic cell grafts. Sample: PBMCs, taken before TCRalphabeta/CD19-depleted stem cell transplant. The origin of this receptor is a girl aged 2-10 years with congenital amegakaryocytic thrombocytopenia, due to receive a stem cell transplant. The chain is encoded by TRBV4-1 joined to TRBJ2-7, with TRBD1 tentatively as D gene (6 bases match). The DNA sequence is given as TGCGCCAGCAGCCAAGATCCGGGCAGGGGTGCCGAGCAGTACTTC. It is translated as CASSQDPGRGAEQYF.